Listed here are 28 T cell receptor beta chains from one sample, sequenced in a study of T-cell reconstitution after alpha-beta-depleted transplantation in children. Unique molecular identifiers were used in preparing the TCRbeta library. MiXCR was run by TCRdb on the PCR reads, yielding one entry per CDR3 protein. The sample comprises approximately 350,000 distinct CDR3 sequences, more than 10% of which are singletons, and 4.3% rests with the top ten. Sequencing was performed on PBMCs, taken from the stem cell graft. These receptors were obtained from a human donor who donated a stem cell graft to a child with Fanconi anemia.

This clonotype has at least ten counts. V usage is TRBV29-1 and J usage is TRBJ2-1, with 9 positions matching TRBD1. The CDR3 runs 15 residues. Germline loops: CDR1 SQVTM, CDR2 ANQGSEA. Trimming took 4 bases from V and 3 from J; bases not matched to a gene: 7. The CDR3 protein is CSVALRQGDYNEQFF. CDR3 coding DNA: TGCAGCGTTGCCCTGCGACAGGGGGACTACAATGAGCAGTTCTTC.

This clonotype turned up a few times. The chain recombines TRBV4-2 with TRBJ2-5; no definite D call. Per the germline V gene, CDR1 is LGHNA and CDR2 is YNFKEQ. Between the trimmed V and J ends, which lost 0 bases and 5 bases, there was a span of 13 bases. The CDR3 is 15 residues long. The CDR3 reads CASSQDVASPETQYF. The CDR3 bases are TGTGCCAGCAGCCAAGATGTTGCTAGTCCGGAGACCCAGTACTTC.

The DNA of the CDR3 is TGTGCCAGCAGTTTAGGGGGTTGGGAGACCCAGTACTTC. Translated, it gives CASSLGGWETQYF. V and J are TRBV12-3 or TRBV12-4 and TRBJ2-5; D is undetermined. V was shortened by 1 base and J by 5 bases, with 8 bases between the two germline ends. CDR3 length: 13 amino acids.

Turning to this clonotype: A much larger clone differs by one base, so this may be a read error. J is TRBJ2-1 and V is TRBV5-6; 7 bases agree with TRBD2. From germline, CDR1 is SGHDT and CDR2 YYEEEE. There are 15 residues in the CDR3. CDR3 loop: CVSSPGGGGYNEQFF. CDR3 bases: TGTGTCAGCAGCCCCGGCGGGGGAGGGTACAATGAGCAGTTCTTC. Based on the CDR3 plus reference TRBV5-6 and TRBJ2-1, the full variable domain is DAGVTQSPTHLIKTRGQQVTLRCSPKSGHDTVSWYQQALGQGPQFIFQYYEEEERQRGNFPDRFSGHQFPNYSSELNVNALLLGDSALYLCVSSPGGGGYNEQFFGPGTRLTVL.

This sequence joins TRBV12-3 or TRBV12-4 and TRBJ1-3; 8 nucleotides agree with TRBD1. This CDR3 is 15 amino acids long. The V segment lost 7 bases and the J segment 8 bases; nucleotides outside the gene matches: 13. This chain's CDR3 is CASIDRGLGTDTIYF. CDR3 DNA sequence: TGTGCCAGCATCGACAGGGGCCTAGGCACTGACACCATATATTTT.

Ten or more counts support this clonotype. This CDR3 is CASSFAPGVGETQYF. The CDR3, as DNA: TGTGCCAGCAGCTTCGCCCCCGGTGTAGGGGAGACCCAGTACTTC. J is TRBJ2-5 and V is TRBV7-7; no firm D call. The CDR3 runs to 15 residues. The germline V and J ends were trimmed by 3 bases and 5 bases, with 16 bases remaining between them. Germline assignment: CDR1 SSHAT and CDR2 FNYEAQ (reference sequence). The full variable domain, rest sourced from reference TRBV7-7 and TRBJ2-5, is GAGVSQSPRYKVTKRGQDVTLRCDPISSHATLYWYQQALGQGPEFLTYFNYEAQPDKSGLPSDRFSAERPEGSISTLTIQRTEQRDSAMYRCASSFAPGVGETQYFGPGTRLLVL.

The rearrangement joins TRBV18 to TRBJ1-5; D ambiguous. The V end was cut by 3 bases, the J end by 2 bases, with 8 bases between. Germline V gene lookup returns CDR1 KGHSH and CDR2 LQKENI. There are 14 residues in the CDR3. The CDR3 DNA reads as TGTGCCAGCTCACCCGAAAGAGGCAATCAGCCCCAGCATTTT. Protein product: CASSPERGNQPQHF. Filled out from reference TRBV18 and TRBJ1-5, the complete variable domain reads NAGVMQNPRHLVRRRGQEARLRCSPMKGHSHVYWYRQLPEEGLKFMVYLQKENIIDESGMPKERFSAEFPKEGPSILRIQQVVRGDSAAYFCASSPERGNQPQHFGDGTRLSIL.

The CDR3 sequence is CASSALPGQGGGNTIYF. CDR3 coding DNA: TGTGCCAGCAGCGCTTTACCGGGACAGGGGGGTGGAAACACCATATATTTT. The V and J genes are TRBV7-9 and TRBJ1-3; 11 positions agree with TRBD1. J lost 3 bases, V lost 5 bases, and 9 bases had no gene match. This CDR3 has 17 residues. Germline CDR1 and CDR2: SEHNR and FQNEAQ (reference sequence).

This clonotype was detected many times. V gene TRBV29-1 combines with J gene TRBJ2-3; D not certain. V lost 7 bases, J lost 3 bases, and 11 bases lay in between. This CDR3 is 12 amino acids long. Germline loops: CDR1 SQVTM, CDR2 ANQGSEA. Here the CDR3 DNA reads TGCAGCGCTGGAAAGTCAACAGATACGCAGTATTTT. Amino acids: CSAGKSTDTQYF.

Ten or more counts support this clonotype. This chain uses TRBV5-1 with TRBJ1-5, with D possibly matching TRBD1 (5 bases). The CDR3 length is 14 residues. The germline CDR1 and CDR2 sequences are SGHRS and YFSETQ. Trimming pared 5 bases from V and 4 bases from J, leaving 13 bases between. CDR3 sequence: CASSWDGLNQPQHF. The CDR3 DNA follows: TGCGCCAGCAGTTGGGACGGATTAAATCAGCCCCAGCATTTT.

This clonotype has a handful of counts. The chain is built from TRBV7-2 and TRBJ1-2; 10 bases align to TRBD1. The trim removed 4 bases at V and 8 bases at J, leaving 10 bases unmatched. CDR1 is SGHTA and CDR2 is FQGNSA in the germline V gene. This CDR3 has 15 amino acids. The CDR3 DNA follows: TGTGCCAGCAGCTCATCCTCCGGGACAGGGGTCGGCTACACCTTC. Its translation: CASSSSSGTGVGYTF.

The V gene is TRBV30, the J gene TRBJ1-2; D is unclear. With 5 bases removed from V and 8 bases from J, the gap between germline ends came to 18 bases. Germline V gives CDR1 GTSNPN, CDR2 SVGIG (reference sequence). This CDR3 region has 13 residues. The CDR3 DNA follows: TGTGCCTGGGACCAAGGGCCCCCAGAGGGCTACACCTTC. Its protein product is CAWDQGPPEGYTF.

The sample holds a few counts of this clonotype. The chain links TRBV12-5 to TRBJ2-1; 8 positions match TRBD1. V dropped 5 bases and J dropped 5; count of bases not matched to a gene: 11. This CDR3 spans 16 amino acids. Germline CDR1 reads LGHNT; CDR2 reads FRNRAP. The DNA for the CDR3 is TGTGCTAGTGGTCCAGGGTGGACAGGGACAAACAATGAGCAGTTCTTC. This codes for CASGPGWTGTNNEQFF.

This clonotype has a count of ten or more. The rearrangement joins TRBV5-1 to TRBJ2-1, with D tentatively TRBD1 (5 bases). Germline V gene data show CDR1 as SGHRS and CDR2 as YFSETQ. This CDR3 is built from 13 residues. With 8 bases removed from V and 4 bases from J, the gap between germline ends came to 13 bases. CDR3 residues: CASTPGPYNEQFF. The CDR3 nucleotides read TGCGCCAGTACCCCAGGGCCGTACAATGAGCAGTTCTTC.

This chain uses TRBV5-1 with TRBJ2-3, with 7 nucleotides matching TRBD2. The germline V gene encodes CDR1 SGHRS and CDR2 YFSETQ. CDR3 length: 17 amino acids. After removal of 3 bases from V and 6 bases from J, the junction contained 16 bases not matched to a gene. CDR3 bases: TGCGCCAGCAGCTCCGATAGGGGAGGGGAGGCCCCTGATACGCAGTATTTT. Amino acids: CASSSDRGGEAPDTQYF. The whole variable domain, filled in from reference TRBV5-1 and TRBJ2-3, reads KAGVTQTPRYLIKTRGQQVTLSCSPISGHRSVSWYQQTPGQGLQFLFEYFSETQRNKGNFPGRFSGRQFSNSRSEMNVSTLELGDSALYLCASSSDRGGEAPDTQYFGPGTRLTVL.

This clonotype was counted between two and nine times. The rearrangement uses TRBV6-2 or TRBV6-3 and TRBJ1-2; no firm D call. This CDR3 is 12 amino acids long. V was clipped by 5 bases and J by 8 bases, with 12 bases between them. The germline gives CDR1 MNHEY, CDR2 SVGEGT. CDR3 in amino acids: CASSPRVRGYTF. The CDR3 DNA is TGTGCCAGCAGTCCCCGAGTGCGGGGCTACACCTTC.

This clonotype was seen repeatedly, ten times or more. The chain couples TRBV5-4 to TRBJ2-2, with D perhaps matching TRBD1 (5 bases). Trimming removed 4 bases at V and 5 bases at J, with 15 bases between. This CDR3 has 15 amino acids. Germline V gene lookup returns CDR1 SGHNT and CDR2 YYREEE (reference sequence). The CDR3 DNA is TGTGCCAGCAGCGTCGACAGTACTATTACCGGGGAGCTGTTTTTT. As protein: CASSVDSTITGELFF.

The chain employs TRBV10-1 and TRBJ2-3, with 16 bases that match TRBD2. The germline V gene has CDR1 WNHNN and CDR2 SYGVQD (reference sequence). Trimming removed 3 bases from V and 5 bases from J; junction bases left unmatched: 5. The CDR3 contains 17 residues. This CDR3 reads CASSDPGLAGGQDTQYF. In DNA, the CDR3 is TGCGCCAGCAGTGATCCGGGACTAGCGGGGGGGCAAGATACGCAGTATTTT.

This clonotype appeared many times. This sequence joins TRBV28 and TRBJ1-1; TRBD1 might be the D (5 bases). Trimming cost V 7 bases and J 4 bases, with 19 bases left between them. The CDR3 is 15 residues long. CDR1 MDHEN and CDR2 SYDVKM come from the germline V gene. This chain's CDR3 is CASTTGGDGGTEAFF. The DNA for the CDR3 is TGTGCCAGCACGACGGGAGGGGATGGTGGCACTGAAGCTTTCTTT.

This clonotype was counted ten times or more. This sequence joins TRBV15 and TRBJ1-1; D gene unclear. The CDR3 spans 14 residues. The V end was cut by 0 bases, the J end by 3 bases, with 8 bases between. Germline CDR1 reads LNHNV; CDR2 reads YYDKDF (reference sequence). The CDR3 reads CATSRDFDDTEAFF. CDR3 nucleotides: TGTGCCACCAGCAGAGATTTCGACGACACTGAAGCTTTCTTT.

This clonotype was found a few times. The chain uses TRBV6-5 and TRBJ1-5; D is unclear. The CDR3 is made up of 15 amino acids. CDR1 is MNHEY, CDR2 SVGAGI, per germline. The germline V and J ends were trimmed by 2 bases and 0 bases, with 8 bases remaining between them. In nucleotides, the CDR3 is TGTGCCAGCAGTTACGGGCCCTATAGCAATCAGCCCCAGCATTTT. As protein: CASSYGPYSNQPQHF.

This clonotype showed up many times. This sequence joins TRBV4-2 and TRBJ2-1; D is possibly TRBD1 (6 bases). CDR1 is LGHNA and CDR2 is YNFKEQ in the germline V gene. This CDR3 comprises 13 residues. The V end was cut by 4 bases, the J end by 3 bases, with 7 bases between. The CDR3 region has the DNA TGTGCCAGCAGCCGGGGACACTACAATGAGCAGTTCTTC. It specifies CASSRGHYNEQFF.

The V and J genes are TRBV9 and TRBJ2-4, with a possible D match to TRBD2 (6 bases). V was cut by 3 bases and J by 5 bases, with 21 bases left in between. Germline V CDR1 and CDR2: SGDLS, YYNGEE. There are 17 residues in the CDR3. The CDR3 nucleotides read TGTGCCAGCAGCGCAGCCGGAATGAGCGGGCTAGAAAACATTCAGTACTTC. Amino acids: CASSAAGMSGLENIQYF.

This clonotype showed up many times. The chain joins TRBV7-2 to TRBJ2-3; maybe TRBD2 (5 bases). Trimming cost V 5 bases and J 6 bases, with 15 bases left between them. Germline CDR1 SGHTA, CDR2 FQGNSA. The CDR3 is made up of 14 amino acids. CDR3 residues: CASSPGLIRDTQYF. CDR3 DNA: TGTGCCAGCAGCCCCGGACTGATTAGGGATACGCAGTATTTT.

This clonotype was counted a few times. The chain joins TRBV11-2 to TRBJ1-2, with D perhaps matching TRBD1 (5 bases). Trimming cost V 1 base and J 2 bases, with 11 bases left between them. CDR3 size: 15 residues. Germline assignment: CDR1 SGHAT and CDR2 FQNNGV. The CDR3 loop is CASSLGQNVNYGYTF. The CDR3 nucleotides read TGTGCCAGCAGCTTAGGACAGAATGTGAACTATGGCTACACCTTC.

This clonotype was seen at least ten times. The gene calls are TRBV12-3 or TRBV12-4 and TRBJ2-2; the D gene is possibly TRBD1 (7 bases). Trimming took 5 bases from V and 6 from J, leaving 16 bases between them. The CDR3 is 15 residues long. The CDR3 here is CASSRQGSGAGELFF. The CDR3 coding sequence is TGTGCCAGCAGTCGACAGGGATCGGGGGCCGGGGAGCTGTTTTTT.

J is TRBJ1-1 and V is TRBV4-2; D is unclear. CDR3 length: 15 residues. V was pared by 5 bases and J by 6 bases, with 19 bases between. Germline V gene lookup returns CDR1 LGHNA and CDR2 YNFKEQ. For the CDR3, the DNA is TGTGCCAGCAGCTGGGTTTTGGGGTCTAGCGCTGAAGCTTTCTTT. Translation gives CASSWVLGSSAEAFF.

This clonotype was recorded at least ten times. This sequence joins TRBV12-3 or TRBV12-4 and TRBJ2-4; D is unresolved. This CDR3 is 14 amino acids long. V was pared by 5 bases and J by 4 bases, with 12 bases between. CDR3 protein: CASSRQDLKNIQYF. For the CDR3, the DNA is TGTGCCAGCAGTCGTCAGGACCTGAAAAACATTCAGTACTTC.